Sequencing of this T cell receptor beta chain was carried out in a study of blood T cell repertoires in COVID-19. The assay was immunoSEQ multiplex PCR, and TCRdb's table has in-frame clones only and misses some. The table shows 250,000 to 300,000 clones, with roughly 90% occurring only once. This clonotype was obtained from a woman in her forties or fifties who had recovered from COVID-19. Sequencing input: peripheral blood.

This CDR3 is CASGRDTPYEQYF. CDR3 sequence (DNA): TGTGCCAGCGGTCGGGACACCCCCTACGAGCAGTACTTC. V gene TRBV7-9 combines with J gene TRBJ2-7, with TRBD1 as a possible D gene (6 bases). CDR3 length: 13 amino acids. CDR1 and CDR2 (germline): SEHNR, FQNEAQ (reference sequence). Trimming left V 8 bases short and J 2 bases short, with 13 bases between.